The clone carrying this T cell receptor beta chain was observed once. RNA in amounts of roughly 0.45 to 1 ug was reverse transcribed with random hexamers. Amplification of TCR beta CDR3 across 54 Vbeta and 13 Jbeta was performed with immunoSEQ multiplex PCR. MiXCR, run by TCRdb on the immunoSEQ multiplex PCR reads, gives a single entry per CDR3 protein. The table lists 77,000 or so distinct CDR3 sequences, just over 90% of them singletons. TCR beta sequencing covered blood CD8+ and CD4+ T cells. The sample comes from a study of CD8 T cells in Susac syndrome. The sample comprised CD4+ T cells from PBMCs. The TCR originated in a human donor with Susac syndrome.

The CDR3 DNA is TGCGCCAGCAGCTTGGGGGCAGGGAACTCCTACAATGAGCAGTTCTTC. Amino acid sequence: CASSLGAGNSYNEQFF. V and J are TRBV5-1 and TRBJ2-1; TRBD1 might be the D (5 bases). Germline CDR1 reads SGHRS; CDR2 reads YFSETQ. Trimming cost V 0 bases and J 0 bases, with 10 bases left between them. The CDR3 has 16 residues.